Listed below are T cell receptor beta chains from one sample, sequenced in a study of cytomegalovirus exposure and HLA in healthy donors. Sequenced by immunoSEQ multiplex PCR; TCRdb stores in-frame clones only, minus some. The sample has roughly 150,000 clones; roughly 80% are singletons. Sequenced sample: PBMCs. All receptors derive from a male donor in good health and CMV-seronegative. Each CDR3 is given with its conserved first and last residue. Clone size is shown for a subset of rows, as once, few, many or a class of expanded clone.

CDR3aa | abundance | j_gene | v_gene
CASSLLGQPPAEAFF | - | TRBJ1-1 | TRBV9
CASSEAVLVLSGNTIYF | - | TRBJ1-3 | TRBV2
CASRALGQGNLVNYGYTF | - | TRBJ1-2 | TRBV28
CASSPAFRDVDQPQHF | - | TRBJ1-5 | TRBV5-8
CASSDSFYRGCTEAFF | - | TRBJ1-1 | TRBV6-4
CASSFRVRGGRETQYF | - | TRBJ2-5 | TRBV13
CASSPTLQGDDYGYTF | few | TRBJ1-2 | TRBV11-1
CASSQNSGTSDSYEQYF | once | TRBJ2-7 | TRBV4-3
CAINKSGTGELFF | - | TRBJ2-2 | TRBV28
CASSSTGNTEAFF | - | TRBJ1-1 | TRBV28
CASSYSGGAHNGQFF | - | TRBJ2-1 | TRBV27
CASSEAGTTNYGYTF | - | TRBJ1-2 | TRBV6-1
CASSVDSQSSYNEQFF | - | TRBJ2-1 | TRBV9
CASSFERDRTSSYEQYF | once | - | TRBV2
CASSFTLGQGYEQYF | few | TRBJ2-7 | TRBV7-9
CASKSDSPLYGYTF | - | TRBJ1-2 | TRBV19
CASSRNGGIGDTQYF | - | TRBJ2-3 | TRBV7-2
CASSPPPSGIEETQYF | - | TRBJ2-5 | TRBV18
CASSEPPGQGLEQYF | - | TRBJ2-7 | TRBV6-1
CASSPNIKGAQANTEAFF | - | TRBJ1-1 | TRBV7-9
CASSLTGTGSFVFF | - | TRBJ1-1 | TRBV19
CAISGETYEQYF | - | - | TRBV10-3
CASSQDRLAGVGETQYF | - | TRBJ2-5 | TRBV7-9
CSARPSNEQYF | few | TRBJ2-7 | TRBV20-1
CASSFSGEYEQYF | - | TRBJ2-7 | TRBV5-5
CASSFREFTYNEQFF | - | TRBJ2-1 | TRBV13
CAWTPGQAVYGYTF | - | TRBJ1-2 | TRBV30
CASIGGSYEQYF | - | - | TRBV2
CASSQEPSGGLAGEQFF | few | TRBJ2-1 | TRBV4-2